These 20 T cell receptor beta chains originate from one sample sequenced in a study of kidney transplant recipient with SARS-CoV-2 infection. TCRdb called the reads again in MiXCR, with one record for every CDR3 protein. The sample has fewer than 250,000 distinct CDR3 sequences, 29% seen once; the top ten hold around 7.8%. The source was a blood sample, collected at baseline and on day 111 from a kidney transplant recipient. The source is a male patient aged 25 to 39 who had COVID-19 and was a kidney transplant recipient. Some T cells may possibly be graft donor cells.

With respect to this clonotype: A read error is possible here, since a much larger clone lies one base away. The chain uses TRBV9 and TRBJ1-2; D call uncertain. CDR1 is SGDLS, CDR2 YYNGEE, per germline. This CDR3 has 16 amino acids. V gave up 7 bases and J gave up 4 bases, with 23 bases separating them. CDR3 region: CASYRTYSRKAYGYTF. In DNA form, the CDR3 reads TGTGCCAGCTACCGAACGTACTCAAGAAAGGCCTATGGCTACACCTTC. Full variable domain (remainder filled in from reference TRBV9 and TRBJ1-2): DSGVTQTPKHLITATGQRVTLRCSPRSGDLSVYWYQQSLDQGLQFLIQYYNGEERAKGNILERFSAQQFPDLHSELNLSSLELGDSALYFCASYRTYSRKAYGYTFGSGTRLTVV.

The chain recombines TRBV24-1 with TRBJ2-3; 7 nucleotides match TRBD1. CDR3 length: 17 residues. V gave up 10 bases and J gave up 3 bases; unmatched junction bases: 18. CDR1 and CDR2 (germline): KGHDR, SFDVKD. The DNA for the CDR3 is TGTGCCACAGCCGGGACAGTAGCGACCAGTCGAACAGATACGCAGTATTTT. This encodes CATAGTVATSRTDTQYF.

About this clonotype itself: Just one base apart from a much larger clone, this may be a read error. The chain combines TRBV7-6 with TRBJ1-1, with TRBD1 as a possible D gene (6 bases). Between the trimmed V and J ends, which lost 5 bases and 3 bases, there was a span of 16 bases. Germline V gene sequence: CDR1 SGHVS, CDR2 FNYEAQ. The CDR3 covers 15 residues. CDR3 in DNA: TGTGCCAGCAGCCAACCGGGACAATTAGACACTGAAGCTTTCTTT. Translated: CASSQPGQLDTEAFF.

To note about this clonotype: This may be a read error: a much more frequent sequence differs by one nucleotide. This rearrangement joins TRBV4-3 to TRBJ2-2; 10 nucleotides line up with TRBD2. Germline CDR1 is LGHNA and CDR2 is YSLEER. The CDR3 covers 18 residues. The CDR3: CASSQEVTSGINTGGLFF. CDR3 nucleotides: TGCGCCAGCAGCCAAGAAGTCACTAGCGGGATAAACACCGGGGGGCTGTTTTTT.

The sample holds one count of this clonotype. Mismatch with germline at one junction end may stem from a read error. The CDR3 DNA sequence: TGTGTCAGTAATAGTATAGGGACAAATCGAAAGACCTATGGCTACACCTTC. It translates to CVSNSIGTNRKTYGYTF. The V gene is TRBV19, the J gene TRBJ1-2, with a tentative D call TRBD1 (6 bases). In germline, CDR1 is LNHDA, CDR2 SQIVND (reference sequence). The CDR3 is 17 amino acids.

In this sample, this clonotype turned up many times. This chain connects TRBV19 to TRBJ2-5; 10 bases agree with TRBD1. CDR1 is LNHDA and CDR2 is SQIVND in the germline V gene (reference sequence). Trimming removed 4 bases from V and 5 bases from J; junction bases left unmatched: 7. The CDR3 contains 15 residues. The CDR3 is CASSTATGGGETQYF. CDR3 bases: TGTGCCAGTAGTACCGCGACAGGGGGCGGGGAGACCCAGTACTTC.

This clonotype has ten or more counts. The chain links TRBV4-1 to TRBJ1-1, with D possibly matching TRBD1 (6 bases). V gave up 3 bases and J gave up 1 base, with 15 bases separating them. Germline loops: CDR1 MGHRA, CDR2 YSYEKL. The CDR3 extends over 16 amino acids. CDR3 nucleotides: TGCGCCAGCAGCCAGAGGTCGACAGGTGAGAACACTGAAGCTTTCTTT. Protein sequence: CASSQRSTGENTEAFF.

This clonotype was counted many times. The chain couples TRBV20-1 to TRBJ2-6; maybe TRBD1 (6 bases). V lost 4 bases, J lost 0 bases, and 10 bases lay in between. The CDR3 loop spans 15 amino acids. CDR1 is DFQATT, CDR2 SNEGSKA, per germline (reference sequence). The CDR3, as DNA: TGCAGTGCTACTTCAGGGGTCTCTGGGGCCAACGTCCTGACTTTC. It encodes CSATSGVSGANVLTF.

Concerning this clonotype itself: This may be a read error: a much more frequent sequence differs by one nucleotide. The rearrangement joins TRBV18 to TRBJ2-5, with 11 bases that match TRBD2. The V and J ends lost 4 bases and 4 bases, in that order; junction bases with no gene match: 11. Germline V gene lookup returns CDR1 KGHSH and CDR2 LQKENI. This CDR3 contains 17 residues. CDR3 DNA sequence: TGTGCCAGCTCACTAGCGGGAGGGCCCGGAGATGGAGAGACCCAGTACTTC. This codes for CASSLAGGPGDGETQYF.

This clonotype was detected many times. The J gene is TRBJ1-2, the V gene TRBV30; D not resolved. The CDR3 sequence is 16 residues long. Germline V lookup: CDR1 GTSNPN, CDR2 SVGIG (reference sequence). Trimming pared 5 bases from V and 4 bases from J, leaving 23 bases between. Here the CDR3 DNA reads TGTGCCTGGGCAGGCATGCGTTATAGAAAGACCTATGGCTACACCTTC. It codes for CAWAGMRYRKTYGYTF.

The chain joins TRBV6-8 to TRBJ2-7; weak D call: TRBD1 (6 bases). Trimming removed 7 bases from V and 1 base from J, with 11 bases in between. From germline, CDR1 is MNHGY and CDR2 SAAAGT. This CDR3 is built from 13 residues. The chain's CDR3 is CASTDRGSYEQYF. The CDR3 DNA sequence: TGTGCCAGCACGGATAGGGGGTCCTACGAGCAGTACTTC.

As concerns this clonotype: One junction end disagrees with the germline gene, perhaps due to a read error. The chain employs TRBV11-2 and TRBJ2-5, with TRBD2 identical over 7 bases. The CDR3 is made up of 16 amino acids. CDR1 and CDR2 from the germline V gene are SGHAT and FQNNGV. The CDR3 DNA is TGTGCCAGCGGCTTAGTTGGAGCGGGATTACAAGAGACCCAGTACTTT. Translation: CASGLVGAGLQETQYF. Full variable domain (rest looked up from reference TRBV11-2 and TRBJ2-5): EAGVAQSPRYKIIEKRQSVAFWCNPISGHATLYWYQQILGQGPKLLIQFQNNGVVDDSQLPKDRFSAERLKGVDSTLKIQPAKLEDSAVYLCASGLVGAGLQETQYFGPGTRLLVL.

This clonotype was seen a few times. The chain couples TRBV5-1 to TRBJ2-1, with 7 bases matching TRBD1. The germline V gene encodes CDR1 SGHRS and CDR2 YFSETQ. The CDR3 totals 16 residues. J lost 1 base, V lost 5 bases, and 9 bases had no gene match. CDR3 bases: TGCGCCAGCAGGCTAACAGGGGCAGTTTCCTACAATGAGCAGTTCTTC. Encoded protein: CASRLTGAVSYNEQFF.

This chain connects TRBV7-9 to TRBJ2-5; D is perhaps TRBD1 or TRBD2 (6 bases each). CDR3 length: 14 amino acids. Trimming left V 5 bases short and J 5 bases short, with 15 bases between. CDR1 is SEHNR and CDR2 is FQNEAQ in the germline V gene (reference sequence). The CDR3 is CASSAEGGQETQYF. In DNA, the CDR3 is TGTGCCAGCAGCGCAGAAGGGGGGCAGGAGACCCAGTACTTC.

This clonotype was counted at least ten times. V and J are TRBV5-1 and TRBJ1-2; D ambiguous. CDR3 length: 16 residues. Germline V gene data show CDR1 as SGHRS and CDR2 as YFSETQ. V lost 7 bases, J lost 4 bases, and 23 bases lay in between. The CDR3: CASCGSSVRKTYGYTF. In nucleotides, the CDR3 is TGCGCCAGCTGTGGCTCATCGGTTCGAAAGACCTATGGCTACACCTTC.

J is TRBJ2-1 and V is TRBV5-6; D is undetermined. The CDR3 is 15 amino acids. The germline gives CDR1 SGHDT, CDR2 YYEEEE. V shed 4 bases and J shed 0 bases, with 11 bases lying between them. This CDR3 reads CASSLKFNSYNEQFF. The CDR3 DNA is TGTGCCAGCAGCCTCAAATTTAACTCCTACAATGAGCAGTTCTTC.

The sample holds a few counts of this clonotype. The J gene is TRBJ2-1, the V gene TRBV20-1; D possibly uses TRBD1 or TRBD2 (5 bases each). Germline V gene sequence: CDR1 DFQATT, CDR2 SNEGSKA (reference sequence). V gave up 0 bases and J gave up 10 bases, with 10 bases separating them. This CDR3 has 12 amino acids. The CDR3 sequence is CSAREWGSEQFF. For the CDR3, the DNA is TGCAGTGCTAGAGAGTGGGGGAGCGAGCAGTTCTTC.

About this clonotype itself: Just one base apart from a much larger clone, this may be a read error. V gene TRBV7-2 combines with J gene TRBJ1-6, with no clear D. Trimming pared 1 base from V and 8 bases from J, leaving 6 bases between. The V gene's germline CDR1 is SGHTA and CDR2 FQGNSA. The CDR3 totals 13 residues. The CDR3 DNA reads TGTGCCAGCAGCTTAGACCCTGATTCACCCCTCCACTTT. Translating gives CASSLDPDSPLHF.

Points on this clonotype: A much larger clone differs from this one at a single base, so this may be a read error. The rearrangement joins TRBV11-1 to TRBJ1-2, with D uncertain. The CDR3 runs 17 residues. V was cut by 5 bases and J by 4 bases, with 23 bases left in between. Germline CDR1 SGHAT, CDR2 FQDESV (reference sequence). The CDR3, as DNA: TGTGCCAGCAGCAGTTCCGTTAAGGCTGGAAAGGCCTATGGCTACACCTTC. Its protein product is CASSSSVKAGKAYGYTF.

This clonotype has more than one count but fewer than ten. This sequence joins TRBV5-3 and TRBJ1-2; D remains unclear. TRBV5-3 has ORF status, its function being uncertain. Between the trimmed V and J ends, which lost 7 bases and 4 bases, there was a span of 23 bases. This CDR3 comprises 16 residues. The CDR3 DNA reads as TGTGCCAGATATGGGGTAGTGGTGAGAAAGACCTATGGCTACACCTTC. It specifies CARYGVVVRKTYGYTF.